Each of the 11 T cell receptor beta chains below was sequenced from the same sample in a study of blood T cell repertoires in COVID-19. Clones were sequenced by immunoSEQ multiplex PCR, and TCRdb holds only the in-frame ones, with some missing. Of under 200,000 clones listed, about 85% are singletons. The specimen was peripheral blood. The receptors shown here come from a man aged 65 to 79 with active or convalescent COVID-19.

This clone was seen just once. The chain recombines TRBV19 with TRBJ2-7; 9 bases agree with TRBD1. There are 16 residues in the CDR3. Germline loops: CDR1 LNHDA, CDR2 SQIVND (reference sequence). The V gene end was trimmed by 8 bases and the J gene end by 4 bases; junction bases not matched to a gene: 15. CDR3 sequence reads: CASDPQGAGIRYEQYF. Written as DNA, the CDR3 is TGTGCCAGTGACCCACAGGGGGCGGGGATCCGATACGAGCAGTACTTC.

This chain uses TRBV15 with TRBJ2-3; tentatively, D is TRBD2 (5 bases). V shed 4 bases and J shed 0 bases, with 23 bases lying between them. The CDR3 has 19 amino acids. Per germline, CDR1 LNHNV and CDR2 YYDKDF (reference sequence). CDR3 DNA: TGTGCCACCAGCACGAGAAGGGAGTACCGAGGGTCTAGCACAGATACGCAGTATTTT. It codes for CATSTRREYRGSSTDTQYF.

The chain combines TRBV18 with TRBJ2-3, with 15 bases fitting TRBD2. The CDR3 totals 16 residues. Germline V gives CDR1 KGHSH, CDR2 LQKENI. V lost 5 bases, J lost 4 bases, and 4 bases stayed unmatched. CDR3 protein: CASSGTSGRFADTQYF. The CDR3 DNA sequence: TGTGCCAGCTCAGGGACTAGCGGGAGGTTCGCAGATACGCAGTATTTT.

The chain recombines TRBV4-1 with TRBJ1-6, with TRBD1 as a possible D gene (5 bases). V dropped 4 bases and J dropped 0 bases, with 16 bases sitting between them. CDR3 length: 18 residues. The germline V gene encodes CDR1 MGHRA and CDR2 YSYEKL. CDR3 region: CASSRDSERTSYNSPLHF. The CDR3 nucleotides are TGCGCCAGCAGCCGCGACAGCGAGCGAACCTCCTATAATTCACCCCTCCACTTT.

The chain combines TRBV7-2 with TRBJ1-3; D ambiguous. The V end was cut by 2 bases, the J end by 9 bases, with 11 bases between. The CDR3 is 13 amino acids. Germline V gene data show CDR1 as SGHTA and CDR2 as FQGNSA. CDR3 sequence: CASSLREGGTIYF. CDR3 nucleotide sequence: TGTGCCAGCAGCTTACGGGAGGGAGGCACCATATATTTT.

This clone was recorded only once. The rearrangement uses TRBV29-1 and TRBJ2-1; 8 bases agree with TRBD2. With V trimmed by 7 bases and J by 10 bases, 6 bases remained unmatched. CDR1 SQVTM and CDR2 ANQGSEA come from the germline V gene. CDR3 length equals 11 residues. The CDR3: CSATIAGEQFF. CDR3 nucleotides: TGCAGCGCTACTATAGCGGGAGAGCAGTTCTTC.

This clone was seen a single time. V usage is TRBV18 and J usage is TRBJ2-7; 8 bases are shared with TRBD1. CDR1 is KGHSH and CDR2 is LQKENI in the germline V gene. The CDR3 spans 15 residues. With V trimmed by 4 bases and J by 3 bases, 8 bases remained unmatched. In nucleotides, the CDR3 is TGTGCCAGCTCACTCGGACAGGGTGGAGTCTACGAGCAGTACTTC. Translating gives CASSLGQGGVYEQYF.

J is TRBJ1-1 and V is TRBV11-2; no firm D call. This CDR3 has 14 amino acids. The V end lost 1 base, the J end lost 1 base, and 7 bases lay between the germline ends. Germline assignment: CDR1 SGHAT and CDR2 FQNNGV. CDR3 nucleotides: TGTGCCAGCAGCTTAGGCACAGCGAACACTGAAGCTTTCTTT. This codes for CASSLGTANTEAFF.

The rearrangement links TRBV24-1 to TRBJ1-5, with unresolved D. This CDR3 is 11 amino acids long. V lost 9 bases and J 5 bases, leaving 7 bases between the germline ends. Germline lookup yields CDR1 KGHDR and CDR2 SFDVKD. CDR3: CATVLHQPQHF. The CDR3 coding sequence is TGTGCCACCGTCCTCCATCAGCCCCAGCATTTT.

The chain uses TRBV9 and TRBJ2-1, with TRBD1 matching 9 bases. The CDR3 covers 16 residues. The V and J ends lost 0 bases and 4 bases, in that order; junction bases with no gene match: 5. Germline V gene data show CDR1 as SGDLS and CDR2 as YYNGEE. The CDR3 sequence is CASSVGRTGVYNEQFF. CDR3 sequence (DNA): TGTGCCAGCAGCGTAGGAAGGACAGGGGTATACAATGAGCAGTTCTTC.

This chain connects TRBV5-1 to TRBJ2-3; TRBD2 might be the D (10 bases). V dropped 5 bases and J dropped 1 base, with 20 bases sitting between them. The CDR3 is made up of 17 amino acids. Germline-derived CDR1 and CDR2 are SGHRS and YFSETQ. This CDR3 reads CASRAGTGTSGTDTQYF. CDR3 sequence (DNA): TGCGCCAGCAGGGCCGGGACAGGGACTAGCGGCACAGATACGCAGTATTTT.